Each of the 28 T cell receptor beta chains below was sequenced from the same sample in a study of radiation and T cells in renal cell carcinoma. Using immunoSEQ multiplex PCR, the repertoire was profiled, and TCRdb retains in-frame clones only, with some absent. The repertoire holds 120,000 to 150,000 clones, roughly nine tenths seen once, with 3.5% to 5% in the top ten. Sample time point: baseline pretreatment blood. The treatment: 15 Gy SBRT to primary tumor, nephrectomy 4 weeks later. This specimen was blood, taken from a patient whose treatment included radiotherapy and nephrectomy. These receptors all come from a woman in her 70s with renal cell carcinoma.

Written as DNA, the CDR3 is TGTGCCTGGACGGTACAGGGGGCTAAGGGCTATGGCTACACCTTC. Amino acid sequence: CAWTVQGAKGYGYTF. The chain couples TRBV30 to TRBJ1-2; TRBD1 aligns across 9 bases. The V segment lost 4 bases and the J segment 4 bases; nucleotides outside the gene matches: 10. There are 15 residues in the CDR3. Germline CDR1 GTSNPN, CDR2 SVGIG (reference sequence).

The chain joins TRBV28 to TRBJ1-2; 8 positions agree with TRBD1. Germline CDR1 reads MDHEN; CDR2 reads SYDVKM. The CDR3 extends over 15 amino acids. V shed 4 bases, J shed 4 bases, and the junction held 8 bases outside the gene matches. The CDR3 DNA reads TGTGCCAGCAGTTCAACCCGGGACAGGTTCTATGGCTACACCTTC. It codes for CASSSTRDRFYGYTF.

The genes are TRBV9 and TRBJ2-1, with 9 bases fitting TRBD2. The germline V gene has CDR1 SGDLS and CDR2 YYNGEE. The CDR3 length is 16 residues. The V segment lost 2 bases and the J segment 7 bases; nucleotides outside the gene matches: 10. The CDR3 coding sequence is TGTGCCAGCAGCGTTCGAGCGCTAGCGGGGTCTAATGAGCAGTTCTTC. Its protein product is CASSVRALAGSNEQFF.

The CDR3 sequence: CASSHFNYWTGNQPQHF. CDR3 in DNA: TGTGCCAGCAGCCATTTTAATTACTGGACAGGTAATCAGCCCCAGCATTTT. The chain employs TRBV5-6 and TRBJ1-5; 7 positions agree with TRBD1. Germline-derived CDR1 and CDR2 are SGHDT and YYEEEE. V dropped 4 bases and J dropped 4; count of bases not matched to a gene: 14. This CDR3 region has 17 residues. Complete variable domain (other parts from reference TRBV5-6 and TRBJ1-5): DAGVTQSPTHLIKTRGQQVTLRCSPKSGHDTVSWYQQALGQGPQFIFQYYEEEERQRGNFPDRFSGHQFPNYSSELNVNALLLGDSALYLCASSHFNYWTGNQPQHFGDGTRLSIL.

The chain employs TRBV6-5 and TRBJ2-2, with a tentative D call TRBD2 (5 bases). Germline assignment: CDR1 MNHEY and CDR2 SVGAGI. V was shortened by 0 bases and J by 7 bases, with 9 bases between the two germline ends. CDR3 length: 14 residues. CDR3 sequence (DNA): TGTGCCAGCAGTTACTCTCCCGGGATCGGGGAGCTGTTTTTT. Translation: CASSYSPGIGELFF.

This clone was picked up one time. The gene calls are TRBV28 and TRBJ1-2, with a tentative D call TRBD1 (5 bases). The CDR3 consists of 9 residues. Germline V gene lookup returns CDR1 MDHEN and CDR2 SYDVKM. V was pared by 10 bases and J by 8 bases, with 8 bases between. For the CDR3, the DNA is TGTGCCACCGGGACCGGCTACACCTTC. It encodes CATGTGYTF.

The chain has TRBV5-6 and TRBJ2-7, with 7 bases aligning to TRBD1. V shed 5 bases, J shed 5 bases, and the junction held 10 bases outside the gene matches. The CDR3 has 14 amino acids. The germline gives CDR1 SGHDT, CDR2 YYEEEE. In nucleotides, the CDR3 is TGTGCCAGCAGACCCGACAGGGTACCCCACGAGCAGTACTTC. Protein sequence: CASRPDRVPHEQYF. Supplemented by reference TRBV5-6 and TRBJ2-7, the full variable domain reads DAGVTQSPTHLIKTRGQQVTLRCSPKSGHDTVSWYQQALGQGPQFIFQYYEEEERQRGNFPDRFSGHQFPNYSSELNVNALLLGDSALYLCASRPDRVPHEQYFGPGTRLTVT.

The chain couples TRBV4-1 to TRBJ1-2; no definite D call. CDR1 and CDR2 from the germline V gene are MGHRA and YSYEKL. The CDR3 runs 14 residues. V lost 2 bases to trimming and J lost 2 bases, with 9 bases between them. Here the CDR3 reads CASSQMGFNYGYTF. The CDR3 DNA sequence: TGCGCCAGCAGCCAAATGGGGTTCAACTATGGCTACACCTTC.

The chain combines TRBV7-9 with TRBJ1-1, with 8 bases matching TRBD1. Germline assignment: CDR1 SEHNR and CDR2 FQNEAQ (reference sequence). J lost 3 bases, V lost 5 bases, and 2 bases had no gene match. This CDR3 has 13 amino acids. The CDR3 bases are TGTGCCAGCAGCGCAGGGGGCTACACTGAAGCTTTCTTT. Encoded protein: CASSAGGYTEAFF.

The V and J genes are TRBV19 and TRBJ2-7; TRBD1 matches at 7 bases. Germline CDR1 is LNHDA and CDR2 is SQIVND (reference sequence). V trimming: 5 bases; J trimming: 7 bases; junction bases outside the gene matches: 11. The CDR3 extends over 14 amino acids. The chain's CDR3 is CASSPRQGTREQYF. The DNA of the CDR3 is TGTGCCAGTAGTCCTCGACAGGGAACGCGGGAGCAGTACTTC.

This clone has only a few counts. CDR3: CASRSGQTYNEQFF. CDR3 sequence (DNA): TGCGCCAGCAGGTCGGGACAGACTTACAATGAGCAGTTCTTC. The chain links TRBV5-1 to TRBJ2-1, with TRBD1 matching 7 bases. Germline V gene lookup returns CDR1 SGHRS and CDR2 YFSETQ. The CDR3 contains 14 residues. The ends lost 5 bases at V and 4 bases at J; junction bases unmatched: 6. The whole variable domain, remainder taken from reference TRBV5-1 and TRBJ2-1, is KAGVTQTPRYLIKTRGQQVTLSCSPISGHRSVSWYQQTPGQGLQFLFEYFSETQRNKGNFPGRFSGRQFSNSRSEMNVSTLELGDSALYLCASRSGQTYNEQFFGPGTRLTVL.

The table lists this clone with a few counts. CDR3 coding DNA: TGTGCCAGCAGTGAAATATCGGGACGATCGGCTTTCTTT. Protein sequence: CASSEISGRSAFF. The rearrangement joins TRBV25-1 to TRBJ1-1, with D possibly TRBD1 on 5 matching bases. V was pared by 2 bases and J by 11 bases, with 15 bases between. This CDR3 spans 13 amino acids. Germline lookup yields CDR1 MGHDK and CDR2 SYGVNS.

This clone was recorded only once. The chain is built from TRBV7-2 and TRBJ2-3, with 11 positions matching TRBD2. Looked up from germline, CDR1 is SGHTA and CDR2 is FQGNSA. V dropped 6 bases and J dropped 7; count of bases not matched to a gene: 6. CDR3 size: 14 residues. The CDR3 DNA follows: TGTGCCAGCAGAGTTAGCGGGGGGGCTAATACGCAGTATTTT. Translated: CASRVSGGANTQYF.

The chain combines TRBV28 with TRBJ1-1; tentatively, D is TRBD1 (5 bases). Germline lookup yields CDR1 MDHEN and CDR2 SYDVKM. The CDR3 covers 14 residues. V was shortened by 7 bases and J by 0 bases, with 12 bases between the two germline ends. This CDR3 is CASTRGGMNTEAFF. CDR3 sequence (DNA): TGTGCCAGCACACGGGGGGGTATGAACACTGAAGCTTTCTTT.

The chain combines TRBV30 with TRBJ1-5; 10 nucleotides agree with TRBD1. Germline CDR1 is GTSNPN and CDR2 is SVGIG (reference sequence). The CDR3 is made up of 16 amino acids. Germline trimming cut 3 bases from V and 7 bases from J; bases unmatched to any gene: 12. CDR3 protein: CAWSLDRDRGRQPQHF. The CDR3, as DNA: TGTGCCTGGAGCCTCGACCGAGACAGGGGGCGACAGCCCCAGCATTTT.

The DNA of the CDR3 is TGTGCCAGCGGCCGCCGTTGGACAGATACGCAGTATTTT. This encodes CASGRRWTDTQYF. The chain is built from TRBV6-5 and TRBJ2-3; no clear D. The ends were cut back, 8 bases at V and 3 bases at J, with 12 bases in the middle. The CDR3 has 13 amino acids. Per the germline V gene, CDR1 is MNHEY and CDR2 is SVGAGI.

This rearrangement joins TRBV4-3 to TRBJ2-3; D may correspond to TRBD1 or TRBD2 (6 bases each). Looked up from germline, CDR1 is LGHNA and CDR2 is YSLEER. Trimming removed 0 bases from V and 2 bases from J, with 15 bases in between. The CDR3 sequence is 17 residues long. In DNA form, the CDR3 reads TGCGCCAGCAGCCAAGATTTGGGGGGCGGTAACACAGATACGCAGTATTTT. It encodes CASSQDLGGGNTDTQYF.

This chain connects TRBV7-9 to TRBJ2-1, with 11 bases that match TRBD2. The germline CDR1 and CDR2 sequences are SEHNR and FQNEAQ (reference sequence). The V gene end was trimmed by 4 bases and the J gene end by 0 bases; junction bases not matched to a gene: 11. The CDR3 sequence is 19 residues long. CDR3 in DNA: TGTGCCAGCAGCTCCCTTCGTAGCGGGGGGGCGGTCTCCTACAATGAGCAGTTCTTC. This encodes CASSSLRSGGAVSYNEQFF.

A single count supports this clone. The V call is TRBV9, the J call TRBJ2-5, with 8 bases identical to TRBD2. CDR1 is SGDLS and CDR2 is YYNGEE in the germline V gene. The CDR3 length is 14 residues. The ends lost 5 bases at V and 1 base at J; junction bases unmatched: 4. In nucleotides, the CDR3 is TGTGCCAGCAGACGACTAGCGAGCCAAGAGACCCAGTACTTC. Encoded protein: CASRRLASQETQYF.

This chain connects TRBV7-2 to TRBJ2-2, with a tentative D call TRBD1 (6 bases). Germline V gene lookup returns CDR1 SGHTA and CDR2 FQGNSA. V was clipped by 0 bases and J by 5 bases, with 10 bases between them. This CDR3 is 15 amino acids long. Here the CDR3 DNA reads TGTGCCAGCAGCTTAGCGAACAGGGCTACCGGGGAGCTGTTTTTT. Translating it yields CASSLANRATGELFF.

This sequence joins TRBV2 and TRBJ1-2; D is uncertain. CDR1 is SNHLY, CDR2 FYNNEI, per germline. The CDR3 covers 12 residues. Trimming shortened V by 1 base and J by 8 bases, and 8 bases separated the two germline ends. The chain's CDR3 is CASSEGGWGYTF. DNA for the CDR3: TGTGCCAGCAGTGAAGGTGGCTGGGGCTACACCTTC.

In this sample, this clone turned up once. This chain links TRBV19 with TRBJ2-1; 13 bases align to TRBD2. The CDR3 has 16 residues. CDR1 is LNHDA and CDR2 is SQIVND in the germline V gene (reference sequence). The junction had 7 bases not matched to a gene; V was cut back by 3 bases and J by 8 bases. The CDR3 DNA follows: TGTGCCAGTAGTATGTCCAGGACTAGCGGGGGTGATGAGCAGTTCTTC. This gives the protein CASSMSRTSGGDEQFF.

The V gene is TRBV4-2, the J gene TRBJ2-3, with 9 bases matching TRBD2. Looked up from germline, CDR1 is LGHNA and CDR2 is YNFKEQ. V shed 5 bases, J shed 5 bases, and the junction held 2 bases outside the gene matches. The CDR3 totals 13 residues. CDR3 sequence reads: CASSATSGDTQYF. In nucleotides, the CDR3 is TGTGCCAGCAGCGCGACTAGCGGAGATACGCAGTATTTT.

This rearrangement joins TRBV19 to TRBJ1-2; the match to TRBD1 covers 12 bases. The trim removed 6 bases at V and 7 bases at J, leaving 9 bases unmatched. The CDR3 has 15 amino acids. The germline gives CDR1 LNHDA, CDR2 SQIVND (reference sequence). The CDR3: CASSPGQGARSGYTF. DNA of the CDR3: TGTGCCAGTAGCCCGGGACAGGGGGCGCGTAGTGGCTACACCTTC.

The V gene is TRBV5-1, the J gene TRBJ2-7; TRBD2 matches 12 bases. Trimming cost V 1 base and J 0 bases; bases outside gene matches: 2. This CDR3 spans 16 amino acids. CDR1 and CDR2 (germline): SGHRS, YFSETQ. CDR3 in amino acids: CASSLWTSGDSYEQYF. As DNA, the CDR3 is TGCGCCAGCAGCTTGTGGACTAGCGGGGACTCCTACGAGCAGTACTTC.

This sequence joins TRBV29-1 and TRBJ1-1; D not resolved. Trimming shortened V by 3 bases and J by 4 bases, and 15 bases separated the two germline ends. The CDR3 has 14 amino acids. CDR1 is SQVTM, CDR2 ANQGSEA, per germline. The CDR3 is CSVDPRGGFTEAFF. CDR3 sequence (DNA): TGCAGCGTTGACCCTCGTGGCGGATTCACTGAAGCTTTCTTT.

This chain uses TRBV5-4 with TRBJ1-1; no clear D. The CDR3 runs 14 residues. V was cut by 1 base and J by 6 bases, with 13 bases left in between. Germline V CDR1 and CDR2: SGHNT, YYREEE (reference sequence). Here the CDR3 DNA reads TGTGCCAGCAGCTTGAAAGGCCCCGGGGCTGAAGCTTTCTTT. Translating it yields CASSLKGPGAEAFF.

V gene TRBV5-1 combines with J gene TRBJ2-1; 8 bases are shared with TRBD1. CDR1 and CDR2 from the germline V gene are SGHRS and YFSETQ. The CDR3 sequence is 15 residues long. J gave up 0 bases and V 4 bases, and 3 bases lay outside the gene matches. The CDR3 reads CASSTGQGSYNEQFF. The CDR3 DNA reads as TGCGCCAGCAGCACCGGACAGGGCTCCTACAATGAGCAGTTCTTC.